This T cell receptor (beta chain) was observed in a study of shared clonotypes between healthy human individuals (dated by TCRdb to about 2020). Notes on the research overall: Three men and a couple of women, aged 18 to 49 years, made up the cohort. The study deeply sequenced blood TCR repertoires of five healthy adults to estimate repertoire size and the extent of clonotype sharing between individuals. To increase sequencing depth and limit assay-specific biases, TCR repertoire library preparation and sequencing were carried out by different laboratories using diverse techniques. Leukapheresis yielded between about 0.9 and 8.9 billion PBMCs per donor.

The donors were healthy, HIV-negative adults with no recently reported acute infections or vaccinations. Every donor was a Caucasian adult residing in Nashville, Tennessee, USA. For unsorted samples, tens of millions of PBMCs were counted, and genomic DNA was extracted using the QIAamp DNA Blood Mini kit. Blood was collected by leukapheresis, and PBMCs were isolated by Ficoll-Histopaque density gradient centrifugation and then cryopreserved in liquid nitrogen vapor phase. Using the deep immunoSEQ assay, TCR CDR3 regions were amplified from genomic DNA by multiplex PCR. Extracted genomic DNA from each cell subset was spread evenly across all wells of several immunoSEQ 96-well plates, with each plate serving as a replicate. For unsorted PBMC, 300 ng genomic DNA, equal to about 30,000 T cell genomes, was loaded into each replicate PCR. Genomic DNA from unsorted PBMC was sequenced over ten immunoSEQ deep assay plates. The purified libraries were quantified using a Qubit 3.0 fluorometer, sized with a Bioanalyzer 2100, and then quantified again using the KAPA Library Quantification kit. Every immunoSEQ 96-well plate was sequenced on a separate single-read 150-cycle Illumina NextSeq 550 flow cell. The authors processed their data as follows. Because the immunoSEQ output held only junctional sequences and lacked quality scores, the filtering could not match the filtering applied to full-length reads. Sequences were annotated with PyIR, a Python wrapper for IgBLAST v1.9, and V/J genes and CDR3 were assigned using IMGT germline references. Reads were removed for weak V/J assignments (E-value above 1e-6), missing CDR3, stop codons, out-of-frame junctions, or ambiguous translated residues. V3J clonotypes were defined as sequences sharing the same inferred V gene, J gene, and CDR3 amino acid sequence. Percentage overlap between repertoires was computed as shared unique clonotypes divided by the size of the smaller repertoire. Three approaches were used to assess repertoire richness: RTK rarefaction, the Chao1 estimator, and Recon v2.1 estimates of unobserved clonotypes. Drawn from immuneACCESS, this table holds only the in-frame rearrangements with V and J called that TCRdb kept. Clones are partly lost; checked studies trace under half to an unresolved V gene and leave the rest unexplained. V, J and clone size reflect that table, while D and trimming were determined from the DNA. The sample table records 400,000 to 600,000 clones; over 60% of these occur just once. About an eighth of the sample comes from the top ten.

Broader findings and caveats from the paper: Sampling was restricted to blood, and TCR repertoires in tissue are likely to differ from TCR repertoires in blood. Because the study included a small number of donors, the genetic and exposure-history diversity represented was limited. Pairwise subsampling led to the expectation that sequencing depth would affect the degree of clonotype sharing among donors.

This clone showed up just once. Its cognate antigen has yet to be identified. No clone much larger than this one lies a single base away; base qualities are absent. The CDR3 sequence holds 15 residues, the cysteine and phenylalanine included. CDR3 DNA is the only sequence kept; it has 45 bases, read in frame from the first base. CDR1 MNHEY and CDR2 SVGAGI are derived from the germline V gene. Compared with germline, V lacks 0 bases and J lacks 5 bases; bases without a gene match: 4. This TCR came from a woman between 40 and 50 years old in good health. Some clones in this sample may be carry-over from other donors' samples. Rearrangement joined TRBV6-5 to TRBJ2-3, and 8 bases in between align with TRBD1. The sequenced sample consisted of PBMCs. The nucleotide sequence reads as follows: TGTGCCAGCAGTTACTCGGCAGGGGGCTTAGATACGCAGTATTTT. This translates into CASSYSAGGLDTQYF.